What follows is one TCR beta chain and its context. The antigen remains unidentified. CDR1 is MNHEY and CDR2 is SVGAGI in the germline V gene. This CDR3 spans 15 amino acids. V dropped 5 bases and J dropped 5 bases, with 18 bases sitting between them. TCRdb used MiXCR to reprocess the reads, holding one entry per CDR3 protein. The profile shows 350,000 to 400,000 distinct CDR3 sequences, roughly 36% of them singletons. The record originates from a study of T cell repertoires in cytomegalovirus infection. This receptor was identified in a human donor in good health (CMV status not recorded). Some clones in this sample may be carry-over from other donors' samples. This sequence joins TRBV6-5 and TRBJ1-1, with D unclear. Sequencing was performed on cultured PBMCs, taken from culture after CMV antigen stimulation. CDR3 sequence reads: CASSTKKFGRTEAFF. In DNA, the CDR3 is TGTGCCAGCAGTACTAAGAAATTCGGGAGGACTGAAGCTTTCTTT.